This passage covers 17 T cell receptor beta chains from one sample sequenced in a study of cytomegalovirus exposure and HLA in healthy donors (dated by TCRdb to 2016 to 2017). The library relied on the immunoSEQ multiplex PCR assay. A mixture of 60 forward primers for TCR Vbeta segments and 13 reverse primers for TCR Jbeta segments was used in the multiplex PCR. Held by TCRdb, this immuneACCESS table contains in-frame sequences only and omits some clones. Under half of the omission traces to an unresolved V gene where checked; the cause of the rest is unknown. In this sample the table shows 180,000 or so clones, approximately 84% of which occur a single time. The ten largest clones capture approximately 2.6% of the sample. Material: PBMCs. These receptors were collected from a female donor in good health and CMV-seronegative.

This clone was detected once. The chain couples TRBV7-8 to TRBJ1-3; tentative D call: TRBD1 (6 bases). Germline V gives CDR1 SGHVS, CDR2 FQNEAQ. The CDR3 has 14 residues. V was cut by 5 bases and J by 2 bases, with 10 bases left in between. The CDR3 here is CASSIRDTGNTIYF. CDR3 sequence (DNA): TGTGCCAGCAGCATCCGGGACACTGGAAACACCATATATTTT.

This sequence joins TRBV18 and TRBJ1-6; D might be TRBD1 (6 bases). Deletions cut 3 bases from V and 5 bases from J, with 11 bases between. This CDR3 has 15 residues. From germline, CDR1 is KGHSH and CDR2 LQKENI. CDR3 DNA sequence: TGTGCCAGCTCACCTAGACAGGACCATAATTCACCCCTCCACTTT. It yields the protein CASSPRQDHNSPLHF.

V usage is TRBV12-5 and J usage is TRBJ2-7; 8 positions agree with TRBD1. The V segment lost 1 base and the J segment 3 bases; nucleotides outside the gene matches: 5. The CDR3 is 15 residues long. Germline values: CDR1 LGHNT, CDR2 FRNRAP. CDR3 nucleotide sequence: TGTGCTAGTGGTTTGGGCTCAGGGGGCGGCTACGAGCAGTACTTC. It codes for CASGLGSGGGYEQYF.

Concerning this clone: This specimen includes other DNA sequences encoding the same CDR3. The V call is TRBV30, the J call TRBJ1-5, with D possibly being TRBD1 (5 bases). The CDR3 consists of 11 residues. Germline V gene lookup returns CDR1 GTSNPN and CDR2 SVGIG (reference sequence). V was clipped by 0 bases and J by 8 bases, with 5 bases between them. The CDR3 reads CAWSVGEPQHF. Here the CDR3 DNA reads TGTGCCTGGAGTGTAGGGGAGCCCCAGCATTTT.

There are a few counts of this clone. The rearrangement joins TRBV2 to TRBJ2-5; 8 bases are shared with TRBD1. The germline V gene has CDR1 SNHLY and CDR2 FYNNEI. Losses at the gene ends were 1 base for V and 5 bases for J; bases not matched to a gene: 6. This CDR3 has 15 amino acids. This CDR3 reads CASSEGTGRWETQYF. The CDR3 nucleotides read TGTGCCAGCAGTGAAGGGACAGGGAGATGGGAGACCCAGTACTTC.

The V gene is TRBV7-8, the J gene TRBJ2-1; weak D call: TRBD1 (5 bases). In germline, CDR1 is SGHVS, CDR2 FQNEAQ. The CDR3 covers 14 residues. V was cut by 3 bases and J by 6 bases, with 12 bases left in between. The CDR3 sequence: CASSFRGFGNEQFF. The CDR3 region has the DNA TGTGCCAGCAGCTTTAGGGGATTCGGCAATGAGCAGTTCTTC.

V usage is TRBV27 and J usage is TRBJ1-1; no definite D call. The CDR3 is 13 residues long. Germline V gives CDR1 MNHEY, CDR2 SMNVEV (reference sequence). Trimming removed 6 bases at V and 1 base at J, with 9 bases between. This CDR3 reads CASSPRGNTEAFF. The CDR3 DNA sequence: TGTGCCAGCAGCCCCCGGGGGAACACTGAAGCTTTCTTT.

This chain links TRBV7-6 with TRBJ2-7, with D tentatively TRBD2 (5 bases). Trimming left V 0 bases short and J 9 bases short, with 15 bases between. Germline V lookup: CDR1 SGHVS, CDR2 FNYEAQ. The length of the CDR3 is 14 residues. The CDR3 coding sequence is TGTGCCAGCAGCTTAGCGTATTCTAGCCGGGTGCAGTACTTC. It yields the protein CASSLAYSSRVQYF.

This clone was seen a few times. This chain joins TRBV20-1 and TRBJ1-2; the D is unclear. Germline loops: CDR1 DFQATT, CDR2 SNEGSKA (reference sequence). The CDR3 runs to 11 residues. V was cut by 3 bases and J by 3 bases, with 5 bases left in between. CDR3 DNA: TGCAGTGCTAGGGCCGACTATGGCTACACCTTC. This gives the protein CSARADYGYTF.

The rearrangement uses TRBV2 and TRBJ2-5; a weak D match, TRBD1 (5 bases). Between the trimmed V and J ends, which lost 6 bases and 2 bases, there was a span of 10 bases. The CDR3 is made up of 13 amino acids. Germline CDR1 reads SNHLY; CDR2 reads FYNNEI. Written as DNA, the CDR3 is TGTGCCAGCAGACTCGACAGACAAGAGACCCAGTACTTC. Translated, it gives CASRLDRQETQYF.

This chain uses TRBV2 with TRBJ2-5; no clear D. The last part of the DNA fits TRBJ2-7 better; the J call may be wrong. This CDR3 is built from 14 residues. Looked up from germline, CDR1 is SNHLY and CDR2 is FYNNEI. In DNA form, the CDR3 reads TGTGCCAGCAGTGTACTCAGGTCGGCCGACGAGCAGTACTTC. It translates to CASSVLRSADEQYF.

The chain links TRBV7-9 to TRBJ1-1; 8 bases agree with TRBD1. This CDR3 has 14 amino acids. The junction had 6 bases not matched to a gene; V was cut back by 5 bases and J by 4 bases. Germline CDR1 reads SEHNR; CDR2 reads FQNEAQ (reference sequence). In DNA, the CDR3 is TGTGCCAGCAGCCCCTGGACAGGGAGCACTGAAGCTTTCTTT. It translates to CASSPWTGSTEAFF.

The chain uses TRBV7-8 and TRBJ2-1; D remains unclear. V was shortened by 5 bases and J by 0 bases, with 11 bases between the two germline ends. Germline V gene lookup returns CDR1 SGHVS and CDR2 FQNEAQ. The CDR3 is 15 residues long. The CDR3 protein is CASSRVVSSYNEQFF. In DNA, the CDR3 is TGTGCCAGCAGCCGTGTCGTCTCCTCCTACAATGAGCAGTTCTTC.

This sequence joins TRBV7-9 and TRBJ2-7, with D tentatively TRBD1 (7 bases). V shed 2 bases and J shed 2 bases, with 13 bases lying between them. Germline CDR1 and CDR2: SEHNR and FQNEAQ (reference sequence). The CDR3 covers 15 residues. The CDR3 DNA follows: TGTGCCAGCAGCTTACAGGGGGGACCCGCCTACGAGCAGTACTTC. Translated, it gives CASSLQGGPAYEQYF.

This clone was seen a single time. The chain joins TRBV19 to TRBJ1-2; TRBD1 matches at 9 bases. Losses at the gene ends were 0 bases for V and 6 bases for J; bases not matched to a gene: 5. Per germline, CDR1 LNHDA and CDR2 SQIVND (reference sequence). This CDR3 comprises 15 residues. CDR3 DNA: TGTGCCAGTAGTATAGAACCGGGACAGGGAAATGGCTACACCTTC. This codes for CASSIEPGQGNGYTF.

This chain uses TRBV9 with TRBJ2-7; tentatively, D is TRBD2 (5 bases). V shed 3 bases and J shed 7 bases, with 14 bases lying between them. The CDR3 is made up of 13 amino acids. CDR1 is SGDLS and CDR2 is YYNGEE in the germline V gene. The CDR3 region is CASSASTREEQYF. In DNA form, the CDR3 reads TGTGCCAGCAGCGCCTCGACCCGGGAAGAGCAGTACTTC. The full variable domain, rest sourced from reference TRBV9 and TRBJ2-7, is DSGVTQTPKHLITATGQRVTLRCSPRSGDLSVYWYQQSLDQGLQFLIQYYNGEERAKGNILERFSAQQFPDLHSELNLSSLELGDSALYFCASSASTREEQYFGPGTRLTVT.

The chain combines TRBV10-2 with TRBJ1-2; TRBD1 matches 9 bases. V shed 6 bases and J 4 bases; nucleotides not matched to a gene: 3. The CDR3 is 13 amino acids. Germline lookup yields CDR1 WSHSY and CDR2 SAAADI. The CDR3 loop is CASRADRGYGYTF. CDR3 in DNA: TGCGCCAGCAGAGCGGACAGGGGCTATGGCTACACCTTC.